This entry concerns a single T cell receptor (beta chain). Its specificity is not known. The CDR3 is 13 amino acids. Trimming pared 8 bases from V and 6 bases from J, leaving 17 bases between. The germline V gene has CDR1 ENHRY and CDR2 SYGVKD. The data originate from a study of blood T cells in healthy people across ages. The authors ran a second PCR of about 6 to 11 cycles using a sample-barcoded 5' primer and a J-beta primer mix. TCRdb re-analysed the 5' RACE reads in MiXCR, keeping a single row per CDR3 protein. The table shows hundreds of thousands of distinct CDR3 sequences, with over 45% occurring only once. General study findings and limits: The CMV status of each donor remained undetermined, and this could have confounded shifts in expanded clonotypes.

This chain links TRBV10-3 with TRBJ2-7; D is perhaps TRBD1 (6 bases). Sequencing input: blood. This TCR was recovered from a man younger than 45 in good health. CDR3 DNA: TGTGCCATCTCGGCTCGGACAGCCGCCGAGCAGTACTTC. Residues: CAISARTAAEQYF.